A single count supports the clone carrying this T cell receptor (beta chain). The entry originates in a study of blood T cell repertoires in COVID-19. In the study overall: The samples span acute and convalescent COVID-19 from the United States, Italy and Spain.

The protocol was immunoSEQ multiplex PCR, while the TCRdb copy is restricted to in-frame clones and leaves out a portion. The table records 65,000 or so clones, 82% of them present only once. Material: peripheral blood. The sequence was obtained from a man between 60 and 70 years old with acute or convalescent COVID-19.

In DNA, the CDR3 is TGCGCCAGCAGCCAAGAGTATAGAAACTCCTACAATGAGCAGTTCTTC. It specifies CASSQEYRNSYNEQFF. The chain is built from TRBV4-1 and TRBJ2-1; D remains unclear. Germline V CDR1 and CDR2: MGHRA, YSYEKL. The CDR3 runs 16 residues. Trimming shortened V by 0 bases and J by 0 bases, and 9 bases separated the two germline ends.